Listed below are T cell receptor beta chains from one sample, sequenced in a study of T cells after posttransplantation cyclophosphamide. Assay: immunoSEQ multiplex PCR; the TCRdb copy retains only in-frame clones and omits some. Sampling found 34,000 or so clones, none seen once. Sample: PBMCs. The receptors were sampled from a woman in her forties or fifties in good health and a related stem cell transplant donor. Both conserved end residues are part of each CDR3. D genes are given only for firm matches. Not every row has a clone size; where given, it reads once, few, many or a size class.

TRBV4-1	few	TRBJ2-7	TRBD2	TGCGCCAGCAGCCACCCCCTACGGGGGGAATGGTACGAGCAGTACTTC	CASSHPLRGEWYEQYF
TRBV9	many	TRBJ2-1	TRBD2	TGTGCCAGCAGCCCCGCTTGGACTAGCGGGAGGGCGTGGAATGAGCAGTTCTTC	CASSPAWTSGRAWNEQFF
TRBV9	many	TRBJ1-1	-	TGTGCCAGCAGTGGGGCCTGGAACACTGAAGCTTTCTTT	CASSGAWNTEAFF
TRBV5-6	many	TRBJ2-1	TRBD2	TGTGCCAGCAGCTTCGGGACTAGCGGGAGAGACAATGAGCAGTTCTTC	CASSFGTSGRDNEQFF
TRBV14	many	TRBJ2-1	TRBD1	TGTGCCAGCAGCCAAGATGTAGGGGGCTGGAATGAGCAGTTCTTC	CASSQDVGGWNEQFF
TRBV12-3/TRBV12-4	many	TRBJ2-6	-	TGTGCCAGCAGTTCCCAGGGTTCTGGGGCCAACGTCCTGACTTTC	CASSSQGSGANVLTF
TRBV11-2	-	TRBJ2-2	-	TGTGCCAGCAGCTTCACCTGGCAGGGCACCGGGGAGCTGTTTTTT	CASSFTWQGTGELFF
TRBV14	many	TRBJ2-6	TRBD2	TGTGCCAGCACCCGGGGGGGGACGGCTGGGGCCAACGTCCTGACTTTC	CASTRGGTAGANVLTF
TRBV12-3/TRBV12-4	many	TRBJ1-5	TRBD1	TGTGCCAGCACAAAGACAGGGAACCAGCCCCAGCATTTT	CASTKTGNQPQHF
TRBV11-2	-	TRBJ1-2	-	TGTGCCAGCAGCCTACGAAACCGCGGCTACACCTTC	CASSLRNRGYTF
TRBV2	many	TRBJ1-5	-	TGTGCCAGCAACCGCTTTGGGCCGCTGGCCCCACAACATCAGCCCCAGCATTTT	CASNRFGPLAPQHQPQHF
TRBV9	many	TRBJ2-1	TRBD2	TGTGCCAGCAGCGTAGGTCAGGGGCCGGGACTAGCGGGATCGCGGCAGTTCTTC	CASSVGQGPGLAGSRQFF
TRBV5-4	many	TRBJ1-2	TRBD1	TGTGCCAGCAGCTCCTCAGGACAGGGGTACGGCTACACCTTC	CASSSSGQGYGYTF
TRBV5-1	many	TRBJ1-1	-	TGCGCCAGCAGCTTAGGGGCCAGAAACACTGAAGCTTTCTTT	CASSLGARNTEAFF
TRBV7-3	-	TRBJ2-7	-	TGTGCCAGCAGCTCAAGCCGGTCGGGGGACGAGCAGTACTTC	CASSSSRSGDEQYF
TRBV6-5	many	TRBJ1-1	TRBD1	TGTGCCAGCAGTTACTCGAACAGGGGATGGAGCACTGAAGCTTTCTTT	CASSYSNRGWSTEAFF
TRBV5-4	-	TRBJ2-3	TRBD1	TGTGCCAGCATGAGAGCACGGACAGGAATAACAGATACGCAGTATTTT	CASMRARTGITDTQYF
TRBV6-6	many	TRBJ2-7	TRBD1	TGTGCCAGCAGTTTCGGTCCCGGGACAGAGTCCTACGAGCAGTACTTC	CASSFGPGTESYEQYF
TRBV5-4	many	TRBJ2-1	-	TGTGCCAGCAGCTTGGCGTCGGGACTGAATGAGCAGTTCTTC	CASSLASGLNEQFF
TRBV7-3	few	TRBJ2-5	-	TGTGCCAGCTCTTCAGGAGTTCGGGAGACCCAGTACTTC	CASSSGVRETQYF
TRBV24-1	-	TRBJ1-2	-	TGTGCCACCAGTGTAACGGCAGGGCATGGCTACACCTTC	CATSVTAGHGYTF
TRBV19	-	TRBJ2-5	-	TGTGCCAGTAACCAGGGGTTTGGGCAAGAGACCCAGTACTTC	CASNQGFGQETQYF
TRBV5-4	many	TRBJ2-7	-	TGTGCCAGCAGCTTGGGAGCCCGACTGGCGTTTTACGAGCAGTACTTC	CASSLGARLAFYEQYF
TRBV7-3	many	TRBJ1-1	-	TGTGCCAGCAGCCCGGGACAGAACACTGAAGCTTTCTTT	CASSPGQNTEAFF
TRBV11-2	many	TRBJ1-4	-	TGTGCCAGCAGCCACGACAGGCCGAGGGGTGAAAAACTGTTTTTT	CASSHDRPRGEKLFF
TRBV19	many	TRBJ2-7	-	TGTGCCAGTAGTATAGATCCTTACTACGAGCAGTACTTC	CASSIDPYYEQYF
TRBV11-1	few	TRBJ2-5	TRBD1	TGTGCCAGCAGCTTAGATTGGACAGGAGCCGAAGAGACCCAGTACTTC	CASSLDWTGAEETQYF
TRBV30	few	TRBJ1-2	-	TGTGCCTGGAGTGTACTTAGGCAGGAGAATAACTATGGCTACACCTTC	CAWSVLRQENNYGYTF
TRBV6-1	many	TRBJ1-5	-	TGTGCCAGCAGTGAAGTAAAGGGGCTCGGCAATCAGCCCCAGCATTTT	CASSEVKGLGNQPQHF
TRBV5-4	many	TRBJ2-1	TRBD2	TGTGCCAGCAGCGTAAGCGGGAGAGTCTACAATGAGCAGTTCTTC	CASSVSGRVYNEQFF